The 30 T cell receptor beta chains below come from one sample, sequenced in a study of blood T cell repertoires in COVID-19. Method: immunoSEQ multiplex PCR; TCRdb's copy keeps in-frame clones and lacks some. The table shows some 270,000 clones, with approximately 88% occurring only once. Sequenced sample: PBMCs or T cells enriched from blood (not recorded which). The receptors shown here come from a woman between 35 and 50 years old who had been exposed to COVID-19.

This chain joins TRBV14 and TRBJ2-6, with 10 bases matching TRBD1. This CDR3 comprises 18 residues. Germline V lookup: CDR1 SGHDN, CDR2 FVKESK. J lost 5 bases, V lost 2 bases, and 9 bases had no gene match. This CDR3 reads CASSQIRDRGVRANVLTF. CDR3 sequence (DNA): TGTGCCAGCAGCCAAATCCGGGACAGGGGCGTGAGGGCCAACGTCCTGACTTTC. Drawing the rest from reference TRBV14 and TRBJ2-6, the complete variable domain is EAGVTQFPSHSVIEKGQTVTLRCDPISGHDNLYWYRRVMGKEIKFLLHFVKESKQDESGMPNNRFLAERTGGTYSTLKVQPAELEDSGVYFCASSQIRDRGVRANVLTFGAGSRLTVL.

As DNA, the CDR3 is TGTGCCAGCAGCTATCGGGAAGCATACGAGCAGTACGTC. Protein sequence: CASSYREAYEQYV. J is TRBJ2-7 and V is TRBV11-1; a weak D match, TRBD2 (5 bases). The V gene's germline CDR1 is SGHAT and CDR2 FQDESV (reference sequence). Trimming left V 4 bases short and J 4 bases short, with 11 bases between. The length of the CDR3 is 13 residues.

This rearrangement joins TRBV27 to TRBJ2-7, with 7 bases aligning to TRBD2. Looked up from germline, CDR1 is MNHEY and CDR2 is SMNVEV (reference sequence). With V trimmed by 2 bases and J by 6 bases, 10 bases remained unmatched. The CDR3 is made up of 15 amino acids. The CDR3: CASSLGDTGGSEQYF. CDR3 coding DNA: TGTGCCAGCAGTTTAGGTGACACGGGGGGTTCCGAGCAGTACTTC.

The rearrangement uses TRBV6-2 or TRBV6-3 and TRBJ2-7; 9 bases map to TRBD2. In germline, CDR1 is MNHEY, CDR2 SVGEGT. With 3 bases clipped from V and 3 bases from J, the junction kept 6 bases outside the gene matches. The CDR3 is 15 residues long. This CDR3 is CASSYGLAGFYEQYF. DNA for the CDR3: TGTGCCAGCAGTTATGGGCTAGCGGGGTTCTACGAGCAGTACTTC.

The chain joins TRBV2 to TRBJ1-1; 7 positions match TRBD1. This CDR3 is built from 13 residues. Looked up from germline, CDR1 is SNHLY and CDR2 is FYNNEI. The CDR3 coding sequence is TGTGCTTCCCGGCAAGGGACAGACACTGAAGCTTTCTTT. This translates into CASRQGTDTEAFF.

V usage is TRBV28 and J usage is TRBJ2-2, with a tentative D call TRBD1 (5 bases). V lost 2 bases to trimming and J lost 6 bases, with 13 bases between them. There are 15 residues in the CDR3. Looked up from germline, CDR1 is MDHEN and CDR2 is SYDVKM. In nucleotides, the CDR3 is TGTGCCAGCAGTTTAAGAATTTTGGGGCCCGGGGAGCTGTTTTTT. Encoded protein: CASSLRILGPGELFF.

The genes are TRBV7-9 and TRBJ2-2; no firm D call. The CDR3 length is 15 residues. Trimming removed 2 bases at V and 3 bases at J, with 10 bases between. Germline loops: CDR1 SEHNR, CDR2 FQNEAQ (reference sequence). The CDR3 DNA reads as TGTGCCAGCAGCTTACTCAAGACACACACCGGGGAGCTGTTTTTT. This translates into CASSLLKTHTGELFF. Variable domain in full (rest from reference TRBV7-9 and TRBJ2-2): DTGVSQNPRHKITKRGQNVTFRCDPISEHNRLYWYRQTLGQGPEFLTYFQNEAQLEKSRLLSDRFSAERPKGSFSTLEIQRTEQGDSAMYLCASSLLKTHTGELFFGEGSRLTVL.

The V gene is TRBV12-2, the J gene TRBJ1-6; TRBD1, the D gene given by the table, was not confirmed from the DNA. TRBV12-2 is described as a pseudogene. This CDR3 has 22 residues. The CDR3 DNA is TGTGCAAGTCGCCCAAAAGCCACGGCTATAGGGGGCGCCCGAGGAAGAGATTCACCCCTCCACTTT. It specifies CASRPKATAIGGARGRDSPLHF.

The chain is built from TRBV12-5 and TRBJ1-5; the match to TRBD1 covers 10 bases. This CDR3 has 15 residues. The V and J ends lost 1 base and 6 bases, in that order; junction bases with no gene match: 3. Germline CDR1 and CDR2: LGHNT and FRNRAP. The CDR3: CASGLGDRGTQPQHF. The DNA of the CDR3 is TGTGCTAGTGGTTTGGGGGACAGGGGCACTCAGCCCCAGCATTTT.

The J gene is TRBJ2-1, the V gene TRBV7-2, with 9 bases identical to TRBD2. V lost 3 bases to trimming and J lost 0 bases; unmatched junction nucleotides: 6. From germline, CDR1 is SGHTA and CDR2 FQGNSA. CDR3 length: 17 amino acids. CDR3 in DNA: TGTGCCAGCAGCTTTTCTAGCGGGGTAAGCTCCTACAATGAGCAGTTCTTC. Its protein is CASSFSSGVSSYNEQFF.

The chain links TRBV5-1 to TRBJ1-6; 10 positions agree with TRBD1. The CDR3 runs to 16 residues. Germline lookup yields CDR1 SGHRS and CDR2 YFSETQ. The V and J ends lost 2 bases and 7 bases, in that order; junction bases with no gene match: 6. In DNA, the CDR3 is TGCGCCAGCAGCTTCGATGGACAGGGGGGGAATTCACCCCTCCACTTT. Amino acid sequence: CASSFDGQGGNSPLHF.

This chain joins TRBV30 and TRBJ2-2, with D uncertain. Germline V gives CDR1 GTSNPN, CDR2 SVGIG (reference sequence). The V end lost 2 bases, the J end lost 5 bases, and 6 bases lay between the germline ends. This CDR3 contains 12 residues. As DNA, the CDR3 is TGTGCCTGGAGTAGCGTTACCGGGGAGCTGTTTTTT. Translation gives CAWSSVTGELFF.

Here the CDR3 DNA reads TGTGCCAGTAGTAGGCTAACTAATGAAAAACTGTTTTTT. This gives the protein CASSRLTNEKLFF. J is TRBJ1-4 and V is TRBV19, with D unclear. The V end lost 4 bases, the J end lost 1 base, and 4 bases lay between the germline ends. Germline loops: CDR1 LNHDA, CDR2 SQIVND (reference sequence). The CDR3 extends over 13 amino acids.

The chain joins TRBV7-8 to TRBJ2-3; no reliable D call. Germline V gives CDR1 SGHVS, CDR2 FQNEAQ. The CDR3 covers 16 residues. Between the trimmed V and J ends, which lost 2 bases and 1 base, there was a span of 13 bases. The CDR3 sequence is CASSLSGGSGTDTQYF. In DNA form, the CDR3 reads TGTGCCAGCAGCTTAAGTGGCGGCTCGGGCACAGATACGCAGTATTTT. The full variable domain, rest sourced from reference TRBV7-8 and TRBJ2-3, is GAGVSQSPRYKVAKRGQDVALRCDPISGHVSLFWYQQALGQGPEFLTYFQNEAQLDKSGLPSDRFFAERPEGSVSTLKIQRTQQEDSAVYLCASSLSGGSGTDTQYFGPGTRLTVL.

This chain links TRBV18 with TRBJ2-5; tentative D call: TRBD1 (6 bases). The V gene's germline CDR1 is KGHSH and CDR2 LQKENI. The length of the CDR3 is 16 residues. Trimming left V 10 bases short and J 2 bases short, with 23 bases between. DNA of the CDR3: TGTGCCACCACCACAAACGCACCGGACAGTCAAGAGACCCAGTACTTC. Its translation: CATTTNAPDSQETQYF.

The chain joins TRBV24-1 to TRBJ1-5; the D gene is possibly TRBD1 (5 bases). CDR1 is KGHDR and CDR2 is SFDVKD in the germline V gene. Trimming removed 5 bases from V and 6 bases from J, with 13 bases in between. The CDR3 length is 14 residues. This chain's CDR3 is CATSVRGTGQPQHF. In DNA, the CDR3 is TGTGCCACCAGTGTTAGGGGCACGGGTCAGCCCCAGCATTTT.

This clone was counted a few times. The rearrangement links TRBV2 to TRBJ1-4; D may be TRBD1 (6 bases). Germline CDR1 is SNHLY and CDR2 is FYNNEI. The CDR3 contains 14 residues. Trimming took off 3 bases at V and 8 bases at J, with 13 bases between the two ends. The CDR3, as DNA: TGTGCCAGCAGTGATTTGGACAGAAGAGAAAAACTGTTTTTT. This sequence encodes CASSDLDRREKLFF.

This chain joins TRBV28 and TRBJ2-1; 12 bases agree with TRBD2. Looked up from germline, CDR1 is MDHEN and CDR2 is SYDVKM. This CDR3 is 14 amino acids long. The CDR3 DNA reads TGTGCGACGACTAGCGGGAGCTCCTACAATGAGCAGTTCTTC. This codes for CATTSGSSYNEQFF.

The chain joins TRBV2 to TRBJ2-6; 13 bases line up with TRBD2. Germline CDR1 reads SNHLY; CDR2 reads FYNNEI. The trim removed 7 bases at V and 3 bases at J, leaving 12 bases unmatched. This CDR3 has 19 residues. The CDR3 region has the DNA TGTGCCAGCACGCCCCCCGGGACTAGCGGGGTTCGTGGGGCCAACGTCCTGACTTTC. This translates into CASTPPGTSGVRGANVLTF.

This sequence joins TRBV7-2 and TRBJ1-3; 7 bases align to TRBD1. V lost 5 bases to trimming and J lost 4 bases; unmatched junction nucleotides: 8. The CDR3 has 15 amino acids. Germline V gene data show CDR1 as SGHTA and CDR2 as FQGNSA. CDR3 in amino acids: CASSARGTSGNTIYF. DNA of the CDR3: TGTGCCAGCAGCGCCAGGGGGACATCGGGAAACACCATATATTTT.

The CDR3: CASSPIASGDNSPLHF. The CDR3 DNA reads as TGTGCCAGCTCACCAATAGCGTCCGGGGATAATTCACCCCTCCACTTT. This chain joins TRBV18 and TRBJ1-6; no reliable D call. Trimming removed 2 bases at V and 5 bases at J, with 13 bases between. Germline V gene lookup returns CDR1 KGHSH and CDR2 LQKENI. CDR3 length equals 16 residues.

In this sample, this clone turned up once. V is TRBV29-1 and J is TRBJ1-2; TRBD1 matches at 8 bases. With V trimmed by 4 bases and J by 6 bases, 13 bases remained unmatched. CDR3 size: 15 residues. Per the germline V gene, CDR1 is SQVTM and CDR2 is ANQGSEA. DNA for the CDR3: TGCAGCGTTGCACCCGGCGGAGACAGGGGTCATGGCTACACCTTC. Translation gives CSVAPGGDRGHGYTF.

This clone has only a few counts. This CDR3 reads CASSMKQGARGYTF. In nucleotides, the CDR3 is TGTGCCAGTAGTATGAAACAGGGGGCGCGTGGCTACACCTTC. V is TRBV19 and J is TRBJ1-2, with TRBD1 identical over 9 bases. This CDR3 region has 14 residues. The trim removed 3 bases at V and 7 bases at J, leaving 6 bases unmatched. CDR1 is LNHDA and CDR2 is SQIVND in the germline V gene (reference sequence).

This clone was seen a few times. The CDR3 loop is CASSSWIAGQGREQFF. CDR3 coding DNA: TGTGCCAGCAGCTCGTGGATAGCGGGGCAAGGTCGGGAGCAGTTCTTC. The chain uses TRBV7-8 and TRBJ2-1, with 8 bases identical to TRBD2. J gave up 10 bases and V 4 bases, and 15 bases lay outside the gene matches. The CDR3 extends over 16 amino acids. The germline CDR1 and CDR2 sequences are SGHVS and FQNEAQ.

The chain combines TRBV7-9 with TRBJ2-3, with 8 bases matching TRBD1. The junction had 18 bases not matched to a gene; V was cut back by 5 bases and J by 2 bases. Germline V CDR1 and CDR2: SEHNR, FQNEAQ (reference sequence). CDR3 size: 19 residues. CDR3 coding DNA: TGTGCCAGCAGCCAGCCCCGGACAGGGTCCCCCGGATCCACAGATACGCAGTATTTT. Residues: CASSQPRTGSPGSTDTQYF.

This chain links TRBV19 with TRBJ1-5, with TRBD1 matching 9 bases. V shed 3 bases and J 4 bases; nucleotides not matched to a gene: 1. CDR1 is LNHDA, CDR2 SQIVND, per germline (reference sequence). The CDR3 consists of 14 residues. The CDR3 DNA reads as TGTGCCAGTAGTATCGGGACAGGGAATCAGCCCCAGCATTTT. Its translation is CASSIGTGNQPQHF.

This chain uses TRBV19 with TRBJ1-1, with D possibly being TRBD1 (5 bases). Trimming stripped 8 bases from V and 1 base from J, with 11 bases between. Germline V CDR1 and CDR2: LNHDA, SQIVND (reference sequence). This CDR3 contains 13 residues. This CDR3 is CASGRGWNTEAFF. CDR3 nucleotide sequence: TGTGCCAGTGGTCGGGGGTGGAACACTGAAGCTTTCTTT.

The chain joins TRBV4-1 to TRBJ1-1; D ambiguous. The V gene's germline CDR1 is MGHRA and CDR2 YSYEKL. V dropped 3 bases and J dropped 1 base, with 9 bases sitting between them. CDR3 length: 14 amino acids. The CDR3 loop is CASSQVTGNTEAFF. For the CDR3, the DNA is TGCGCCAGCAGCCAGGTTACTGGGAACACTGAAGCTTTCTTT.

V gene TRBV12-5 combines with J gene TRBJ2-1, with 8 bases identical to TRBD2. J was trimmed by 8 bases and V by 1 base; bases with no gene match: 7. Germline CDR1 and CDR2: LGHNT and FRNRAP. There are 15 residues in the CDR3. CDR3 amino acids: CASGLEAGVSDEQFF. As DNA, the CDR3 is TGTGCTAGTGGTTTGGAAGCGGGAGTCTCGGATGAGCAGTTCTTC. Combining the CDR3 with reference TRBV12-5 and TRBJ2-1 gives the whole variable domain DARVTQTPRHKVTEMGQEVTMRCQPILGHNTVFWYRQTMMQGLELLAYFRNRAPLDDSGMPKDRFSAEMPDATLATLKIQPSEPRDSAVYFCASGLEAGVSDEQFFGPGTRLTVL.

The chain is built from TRBV15 and TRBJ2-6; D gene uncertain. Germline CDR1 and CDR2: LNHNV and YYDKDF (reference sequence). The V and J ends lost 0 bases and 0 bases respectively, with 9 bases between them. CDR3 length: 17 amino acids. The CDR3 is CATSRDTFLSGANVLTF. CDR3 nucleotides: TGTGCCACCAGCAGAGATACATTCCTCTCTGGGGCCAACGTCCTGACTTTC.